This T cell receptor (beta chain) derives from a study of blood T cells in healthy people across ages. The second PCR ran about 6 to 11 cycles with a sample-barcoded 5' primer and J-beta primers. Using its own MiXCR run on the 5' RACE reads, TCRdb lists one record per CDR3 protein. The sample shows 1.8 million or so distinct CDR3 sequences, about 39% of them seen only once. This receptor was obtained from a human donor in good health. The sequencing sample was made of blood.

In DNA form, the CDR3 reads TGCGCCAGCAGTACTAGCGGGGGGTTTGCTGGGGCCAACGTCCTGACTTTC. Protein product: CASSTSGGFAGANVLTF. V is TRBV5-1 and J is TRBJ2-6, with TRBD2 matching over 12 bases. The CDR3 covers 17 residues. V shed 5 bases, J shed 2 bases, and the junction held 5 bases outside the gene matches. Germline V gives CDR1 SGHRS, CDR2 YFSETQ.